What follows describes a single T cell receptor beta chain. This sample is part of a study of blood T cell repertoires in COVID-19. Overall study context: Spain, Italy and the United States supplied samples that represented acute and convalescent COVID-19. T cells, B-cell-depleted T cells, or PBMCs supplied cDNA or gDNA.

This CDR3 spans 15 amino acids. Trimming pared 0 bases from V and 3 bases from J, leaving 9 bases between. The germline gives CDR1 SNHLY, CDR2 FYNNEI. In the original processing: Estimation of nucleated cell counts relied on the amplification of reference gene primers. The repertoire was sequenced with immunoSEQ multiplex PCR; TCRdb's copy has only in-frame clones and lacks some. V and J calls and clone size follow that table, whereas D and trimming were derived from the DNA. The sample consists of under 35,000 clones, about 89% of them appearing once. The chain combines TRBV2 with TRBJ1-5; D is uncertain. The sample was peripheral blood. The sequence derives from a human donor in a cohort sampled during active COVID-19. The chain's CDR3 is CASSEALQFNQPQHF. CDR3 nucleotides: TGTGCCAGCAGTGAAGCCCTACAGTTCAATCAGCCCCAGCATTTT.